These T cell receptor beta chains were read from a single sample in a study of early T cells in non-severe SARS-CoV-2 infection. TCRdb recomputed calls from the 5' RACE reads with MiXCR, one row per CDR3 protein. Here the sample spans 25,000 to 30,000 distinct CDR3 sequences, roughly 5% being singletons. Specimen: whole blood. The receptors were gathered from an adult who was a healthcare worker with PCR-confirmed SARS-CoV-2 infection or an uninfected control (not recorded which). The conserved cysteine and the conserved F or W are not part of the CDR3 here. Expanded clones are given a class, and other clones once, few, many or no size at all.

ASSWGLAGGGTGELF | - | TRBJ2-2 | TRBV5-1
ASSQEGGNEKLF | few | TRBJ1-4 | TRBV4-1
ASTPAPANYGYT | many | TRBJ1-2 | TRBV5-1
ASSEKPNPGTQY | many | TRBJ2-5 | TRBV9
ASTLTVPPPNEQF | many | TRBJ2-1 | TRBV2
ASSTGTLLTGELF | many | TRBJ2-2 | TRBV19
ASSLHRGTDTQY | many | TRBJ2-3 | TRBV5-5
ASTPGGDTGELF | few | TRBJ2-2 | TRBV7-2
ASSHWDRVNEQF | many | TRBJ2-1 | TRBV3-1
ASSFTSFYEQY | - | TRBJ2-7 | TRBV19
ASSSGKQPFSTDTQY | many | TRBJ2-3 | TRBV11-3
ASSRLVGTQETQY | few | TRBJ2-5 | TRBV5-1